The source of this T cell receptor beta chain is a study of T cell repertoires in cytomegalovirus infection. Study-wide background: An indication of both CMV infection and matching HLA type came from public TCR beta signatures. The study's findings and limits: The ex vivo response showed dominance by HLA-C-restricted CMV-specific TCR beta clonotypes. Pooled public TCR beta family frequency picked out CMV carriers with the relevant HLA.

The CDR3 covers 16 residues. Trimming stripped 0 bases from V and 4 bases from J, with 13 bases between. The germline V gene has CDR1 SGHVS and CDR2 FNYEAQ. MiXCR was run by TCRdb on the reads, yielding one entry per CDR3 protein. The sample has about 310,000 distinct CDR3 sequences, about 9.1% seen once. This clonotype was observed many times. Its target is not known. The sample was PBMCs. The chain links TRBV7-6 to TRBJ1-3; D remains unclear. The receptor comes from a human donor in good health (CMV status not recorded). Some clones in this sample may be carry-over from other donors' samples. CDR3 residues: CASSLASGVGGNTIYF. CDR3 sequence (DNA): TGTGCCAGCAGCTTAGCGTCCGGGGTTGGAGGAAACACCATATATTTT.